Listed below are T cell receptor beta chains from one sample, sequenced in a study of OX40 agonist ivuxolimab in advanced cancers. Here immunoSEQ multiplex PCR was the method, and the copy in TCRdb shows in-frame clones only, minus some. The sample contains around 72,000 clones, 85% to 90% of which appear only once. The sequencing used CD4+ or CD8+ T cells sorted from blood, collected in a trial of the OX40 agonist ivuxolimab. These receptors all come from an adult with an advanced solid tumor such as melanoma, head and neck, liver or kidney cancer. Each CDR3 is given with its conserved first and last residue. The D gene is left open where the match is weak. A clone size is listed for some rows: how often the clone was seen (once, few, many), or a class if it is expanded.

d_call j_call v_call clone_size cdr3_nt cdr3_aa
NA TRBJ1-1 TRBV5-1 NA TGCGCCAGCAGCTTTAATCCAGAGAACACTGAAGCTTTCTTT CASSFNPENTEAFF
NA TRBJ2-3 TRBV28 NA TGTGCCAGCAGTTACCCTCCGGAACTCACAGATACGCAGTATTTT CASSYPPELTDTQYF
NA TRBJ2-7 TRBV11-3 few TGTGCCAGCAGCTTAGTTGGCGAGCAGTACTTC CASSLVGEQYF
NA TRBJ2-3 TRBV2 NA TGTGCCAGCAGTGATCCCTTACCATCCACAGATACGCAGTATTTT CASSDPLPSTDTQYF
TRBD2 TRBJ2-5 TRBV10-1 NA TGCGCCAGCAGTGAGTATGGCGGACTAGGAGGGACCCAGTACTTC CASSEYGGLGGTQYF
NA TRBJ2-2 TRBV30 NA TGTGCCTGGACCTCAGGGGTCACCGGGGAGCTGTTTTTT CAWTSGVTGELFF
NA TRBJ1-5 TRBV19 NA TGTGCCAGTAGTATAGTCGGTGGCGGCAATCAGCCCCAGCATTTT CASSIVGGGNQPQHF
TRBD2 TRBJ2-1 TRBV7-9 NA TGTGCCAGCAGCCTAGCGGGGGGGGCTTATGAGCAGTTCTTC CASSLAGGAYEQFF
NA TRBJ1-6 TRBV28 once TGTGCCAGCAGTGCCCCCCTCGAGGGGAACTATAATTCACCCCTCCACTTT CASSAPLEGNYNSPLHF
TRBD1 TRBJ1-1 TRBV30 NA TGTGCCTGGAGTGCCCTGACAGGGCCCGTGAACACTGAAGCTTTCTTT CAWSALTGPVNTEAFF
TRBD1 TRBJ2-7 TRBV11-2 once TGTGCCAGCACCACAATTGGGGACAGGACCTACGAGCAGTACTTC CASTTIGDRTYEQYF
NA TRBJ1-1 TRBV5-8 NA TGTGCCAGCAGCTTGTGGAACACTGAAGCTTTCTTT CASSLWNTEAFF
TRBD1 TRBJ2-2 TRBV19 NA TGTGCCAGTAGTATTGGACAGGGGATCACCGGGGAGCTGTTTTTT CASSIGQGITGELFF
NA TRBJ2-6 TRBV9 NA TGTGCCAGTGGTGGACGGAAGTCTGGGGCCAACGTCCTGACTTTC CASGGRKSGANVLTF
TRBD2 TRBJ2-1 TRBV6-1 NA TGTGCCAGCAACACACTAGCGGCCTATGAGCAGTTCTTC CASNTLAAYEQFF
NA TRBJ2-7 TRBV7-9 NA TGTGCCAGCAGCATACCGGGACAACCCAACGAGCAGTACTTC CASSIPGQPNEQYF
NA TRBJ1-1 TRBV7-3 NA TGTGCCAGCAGCTTTAGTCCAAACACTGAAGCTTTCTTT CASSFSPNTEAFF
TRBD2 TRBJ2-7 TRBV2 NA TGTGCCAGCACCGGGACTAGCGGGACCTACGAGCAGTACTTC CASTGTSGTYEQYF
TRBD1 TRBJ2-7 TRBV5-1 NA TGCGCCAGCAGCTTGGAGTACAGGGGCCTATCCTACGAGCAGTACTTC CASSLEYRGLSYEQYF
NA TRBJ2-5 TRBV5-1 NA TGCGCCAGCAGCCTCGATCCGGGGAAAGGGACCCAGTACTTC CASSLDPGKGTQYF
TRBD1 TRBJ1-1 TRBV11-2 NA TGTGCCAGCAGCTCATTACAGGGGGCCTATCCTGAAGCTTTCTTT CASSSLQGAYPEAFF
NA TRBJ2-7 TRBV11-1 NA TGTGCCAGCAGCTCACTCCCATCCGCGTGGGGAACCGAGCAGTACTTC CASSSLPSAWGTEQYF
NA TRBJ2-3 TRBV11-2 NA TGTGCCAGCACCCGCACAGATACGCAGTATTTT CASTRTDTQYF
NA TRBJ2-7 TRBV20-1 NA TGCAGTGCCACACAGGGCAACGAGCAGTACTTC CSATQGNEQYF
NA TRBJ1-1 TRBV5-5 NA TGTGCCAGCAGCCCCAGTCCCGGGACATCTTCGAAGACTGAAGCTTTCTTT CASSPSPGTSSKTEAFF
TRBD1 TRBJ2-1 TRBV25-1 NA TGTGCCAGCATCGGGACAGTTTACAATGAGCAGTTCTTC CASIGTVYNEQFF